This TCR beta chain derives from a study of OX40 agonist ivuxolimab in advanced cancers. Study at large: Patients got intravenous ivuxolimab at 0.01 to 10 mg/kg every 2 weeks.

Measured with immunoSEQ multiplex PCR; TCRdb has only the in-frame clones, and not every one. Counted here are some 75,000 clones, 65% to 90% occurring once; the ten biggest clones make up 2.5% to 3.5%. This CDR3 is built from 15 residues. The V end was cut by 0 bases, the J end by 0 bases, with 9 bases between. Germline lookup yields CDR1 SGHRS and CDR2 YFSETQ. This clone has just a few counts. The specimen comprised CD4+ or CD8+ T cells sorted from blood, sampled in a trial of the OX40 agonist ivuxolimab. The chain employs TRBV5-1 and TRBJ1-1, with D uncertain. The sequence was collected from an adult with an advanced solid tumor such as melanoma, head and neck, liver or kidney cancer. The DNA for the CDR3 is TGCGCCAGCAGCTTGGGGGATCCTCTGAACACTGAAGCTTTCTTT. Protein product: CASSLGDPLNTEAFF.